The source of this TCR beta chain is a study of cytomegalovirus exposure and HLA in healthy donors (TCRdb year 2017). A note on the overall study: The roughly 670 repertoires of the first cohort and the 120 validation repertoires were produced on the same platform, according to a later analysis. The study was designed to test whether signatures of past pathogen exposure could be identified by cataloging public T cell receptors. Besides the first cohort of under 700 subjects, a separate validation cohort made up of 120 or so different subjects was used. To predict cytomegalovirus infection status, the study brought together high-throughput TCR immunosequencing, statistical association of individual TCRs with disease status, and machine learning.

Regarding this clone: Its antigen remains unidentified. Base quality data are lacking; no much larger clone is found one base away.

Paper-wide results and their limitations: The authors suggested that the approach could potentially be extended to other disease states and immunological phenotypes. A later analysis had no HLA typing for the validation cohort, so co-occurrence there was scored across all 130 or so repertoires. In vitro tests confirmed that a few of the cytomegalovirus-associated TCR beta chains recognize cytomegalovirus antigens. In a later analysis, TCRs clustered in the first cohort were found to also tend to co-occur in the 130 or so validation repertoires, with around 94% of cluster scores above 0. In both the original and validation cohorts, the classifier was reported to diagnose cytomegalovirus status with high specificity and sensitivity. In the study, some 160 TCR beta chains were listed as associated with cytomegalovirus. Most TCR sequences were seen in very few donors, while some public TCRs were found in many individuals.

The donors were included in the validation cohort of over a hundred subjects, a group kept apart from the 666-subject first cohort. Receptor libraries were prepared by the immunoSEQ multiplex PCR assay. In the authors' own workflow: A statistical classification framework was built to diagnose cytomegalovirus status from the catalog of TCR beta chain sequences. TCRdb took this table from immuneACCESS and kept in-frame rearrangements with V and J called. Such tables lack part of the clones; where checked against another copy, unresolved V genes explain under half of the gap, and the rest is unexplained. That table gives V, J and clone size, and the DNA gave D and trimming. The sample records about 74,000 clones, over 85% of which are singletons. The biggest ten clones account for roughly 1.5% of the sample. Trimming leaves V shorter by 0 bases and J shorter by 3 bases, with the junction holding 5 bases beyond the gene matches. The CDR3 goes from the cysteine to the phenylalanine over 15 residues. Only the CDR3 DNA stays, 45 bases, in frame from base 1. CDR1 and CDR2 were assigned from the germline V gene as SGDLS and YYNGEE.

The sequencing input was PBMCs. The source is a man aged 18 to 29 in good health and CMV-seropositive. The chain is assembled from TRBV9 and TRBJ2-7; TRBD2 lines up with 8 middle nucleotides. For the CDR3, the sequence is CASSVGELADYEQYF. The DNA sequence reads TGTGCCAGCAGCGTAGGGGAACTAGCGGACTACGAGCAGTACTTC. This CDR3, with the reference TRBV9 and TRBJ2-7 proteins standing in past its ends, gives the full variable domain DSGVTQTPKHLITATGQRVTLRCSPRSGDLSVYWYQQSLDQGLQFLIQYYNGEERAKGNILERFSAQQFPDLHSELNLSSLELGDSALYFCASSVGELADYEQYFGPGTRLTVT.